Listed here are 25 T cell receptor beta chains from one sample, sequenced in a study of T cell responses to AZD1222 COVID-19 vaccine. Method: immunoSEQ multiplex PCR; TCRdb's copy keeps in-frame clones and lacks some. The sample includes 150,000 to 200,000 clones, roughly nine tenths of them seen just once. Here the sequenced sample was peripheral blood, taken on day 0 of AZD1222 vaccination. The source of these receptors is an adult in good health.

The chain recombines TRBV7-9 with TRBJ2-7; the match to TRBD2 covers 7 bases. The germline V gene encodes CDR1 SEHNR and CDR2 FQNEAQ (reference sequence). The CDR3 sequence is 18 residues long. V gave up 4 bases and J gave up 4 bases; unmatched junction bases: 19. This CDR3 is CASSSPTGGGLRLYEQYF. The CDR3 coding sequence is TGTGCCAGCAGCTCGCCGACCGGGGGAGGGCTCCGCCTATACGAGCAGTACTTC.

This clone appeared a single time. The chain combines TRBV4-1 with TRBJ2-7, with a weak D call TRBD1 (6 bases). The germline gives CDR1 MGHRA, CDR2 YSYEKL. The V end was cut by 0 bases, the J end by 3 bases, with 12 bases between. CDR3 length equals 15 residues. CDR3 DNA: TGCGCCAGCAGCCAAGAGCAGGGGATTTACTACGAGCAGTACTTC. Translating it yields CASSQEQGIYYEQYF.

The chain recombines TRBV23-1 with TRBJ2-7, with D unresolved. TRBV23-1 is given ORF status, its function remaining uncertain. The CDR3 loop spans 14 amino acids. Trimming removed 3 bases at V and 0 bases at J, with 9 bases between. This chain's CDR3 is CASSQNQVSYEQYF. The CDR3 DNA is TGCGCCAGCAGTCAGAATCAGGTCTCCTACGAGCAGTACTTC.

The rearrangement links TRBV7-8 to TRBJ1-4, with D hard to call. This CDR3 contains 11 residues. CDR1 is SGHVS and CDR2 is FQNEAQ in the germline V gene. Trimming shortened V by 6 bases and J by 4 bases, and 3 bases separated the two germline ends. For the CDR3, the DNA is TGTGCCAGCAGGAATAATGAAAAACTGTTTTTT. It codes for CASRNNEKLFF.

The J gene is TRBJ2-1, the V gene TRBV11-2; D is possibly TRBD1 (6 bases). V was shortened by 8 bases and J by 0 bases, with 17 bases between the two germline ends. The CDR3 runs to 16 residues. From germline, CDR1 is SGHAT and CDR2 FQNNGV. The CDR3 sequence is CASLRQVRSSYNEQFF. The CDR3 nucleotides read TGTGCCAGCCTAAGACAGGTCCGAAGCTCCTACAATGAGCAGTTCTTC.

V usage is TRBV7-9 and J usage is TRBJ1-2; D is unclear. The germline V and J ends were trimmed by 1 base and 6 bases, with 12 bases remaining between them. Germline V gene lookup returns CDR1 SEHNR and CDR2 FQNEAQ (reference sequence). This CDR3 region has 14 residues. The CDR3, as DNA: TGTGCCAGCAGCTTAGGACGGGGTCTAGATGGCTACACCTTC. Protein: CASSLGRGLDGYTF.

The chain links TRBV28 to TRBJ2-7, with D possibly TRBD2 on 6 matching bases. Germline loops: CDR1 MDHEN, CDR2 SYDVKM. This CDR3 has 13 residues. V lost 4 bases, J lost 2 bases, and 9 bases lay in between. The CDR3 DNA sequence: TGTGCCAGCAGTTCAGCGGGTCCCTACGAGCAGTACTTC. This codes for CASSSAGPYEQYF.

The chain couples TRBV5-4 to TRBJ2-2; 9 positions match TRBD1. From germline, CDR1 is SGHNT and CDR2 YYREEE (reference sequence). The CDR3 spans 18 residues. V gave up 3 bases and J gave up 5 bases; unmatched junction bases: 14. The CDR3 coding sequence is TGTGCCAGCAGCTCGGGACAGGGAAGAATTATAAAAACCGGGGAGCTGTTTTTT. Translating it yields CASSSGQGRIIKTGELFF.

The genes are TRBV4-1 and TRBJ2-4; 10 positions match TRBD2. Trimming took 3 bases from V and 5 from J; bases not matched to a gene: 10. CDR1 is MGHRA, CDR2 YSYEKL, per germline. The CDR3 length is 17 residues. The CDR3 nucleotides are TGCGCCAGCAGCCACCCTCTAGCGGGAGCGGGGGAAAACATTCAGTACTTC. This sequence encodes CASSHPLAGAGENIQYF.

The J gene is TRBJ1-1, the V gene TRBV15; D gene ambiguous. From germline, CDR1 is LNHNV and CDR2 YYDKDF (reference sequence). V was shortened by 1 base and J by 4 bases, with 7 bases between the two germline ends. The CDR3 is 13 residues long. CDR3 DNA sequence: TGTGCCACCAGCAGAGTGGATCGCACTGAAGCTTTCTTT. Protein sequence: CATSRVDRTEAFF.

V gene TRBV18 combines with J gene TRBJ2-1, with 11 nucleotides matching TRBD2. This CDR3 region has 16 residues. With 6 bases clipped from V and 6 bases from J, the junction kept 10 bases outside the gene matches. Germline V CDR1 and CDR2: KGHSH, LQKENI. DNA of the CDR3: TGTGCCAGCTCCCCTCCAACTAGCGGGAGTGTCAATGAGCAGTTCTTC. The encoded protein is CASSPPTSGSVNEQFF.

The V and J genes are TRBV30 and TRBJ1-1, with D unresolved. The length of the CDR3 is 14 residues. Germline values: CDR1 GTSNPN, CDR2 SVGIG (reference sequence). V lost 5 bases, J lost 2 bases, and 15 bases lay in between. The CDR3 DNA reads TGTGCCTGGCTGGGAGCGAACCATAACACTGAAGCTTTCTTT. Residues: CAWLGANHNTEAFF.

The chain carries TRBV4-1 and TRBJ1-1; D gene unclear. Trimming removed 0 bases from V and 2 bases from J, with 19 bases in between. The CDR3 loop spans 18 amino acids. The V gene's germline CDR1 is MGHRA and CDR2 YSYEKL. In nucleotides, the CDR3 is TGCGCCAGCAGCCAAGAGGGCGCAGCGGGGTTCGTAAACACTGAAGCTTTCTTT. Translated, it gives CASSQEGAAGFVNTEAFF.

This clone was observed a single time. The CDR3 nucleotides read TGTGCCAGCACCCCAAGGGGCCGGGAAGCTTTCTTT. It codes for CASTPRGREAFF. V is TRBV6-6 and J is TRBJ1-1; D may be TRBD1 (5 bases). In germline, CDR1 is MNHNY, CDR2 SVGAGI (reference sequence). Trimming stripped 7 bases from V and 8 bases from J, with 14 bases between. The CDR3 is 12 amino acids.

The chain combines TRBV28 with TRBJ1-1; no reliable D call. Germline lookup yields CDR1 MDHEN and CDR2 SYDVKM. Trimming cost V 5 bases and J 4 bases, with 29 bases left between them. The CDR3 has 19 residues. The CDR3 DNA is TGTGCCAGCAGTCCTCTCAAGCCCGGGCCAAAAAATTGGGGCACTGAAGCTTTCTTT. Protein sequence: CASSPLKPGPKNWGTEAFF.

The genes are TRBV12-5 and TRBJ1-2; 8 bases are a match to TRBD1. The junction had 6 bases not matched to a gene; V was cut back by 1 base and J by 5 bases. The CDR3 extends over 15 amino acids. Per the germline V gene, CDR1 is LGHNT and CDR2 is FRNRAP. CDR3 coding DNA: TGTGCTAGTGGTTTGGGGTTGAACAGGGGGTATGGCTACACCTTC. Amino acid sequence: CASGLGLNRGYGYTF.

Only a few counts were recorded for this clone. The chain links TRBV2 to TRBJ1-2; unclear D gene. CDR3 length equals 12 residues. Looked up from germline, CDR1 is SNHLY and CDR2 is FYNNEI. V dropped 3 bases and J dropped 4 bases, with 6 bases sitting between them. The CDR3 region has the DNA TGTGCCAGCAGTGACGGTACCTATGGCTACACCTTC. Protein product: CASSDGTYGYTF. Drawing the rest from reference TRBV2 and TRBJ1-2, the complete variable domain is EPEVTQTPSHQVTQMGQEVILRCVPISNHLYFYWYRQILGQKVEFLVSFYNNEISEKSEIFDDQFSVERPDGSNFTLKIRSTKLEDSAMYFCASSDGTYGYTFGSGTRLTVV.

V is TRBV19 and J is TRBJ2-7; 7 bases align to TRBD1. Germline V gene sequence: CDR1 LNHDA, CDR2 SQIVND (reference sequence). The CDR3 totals 15 residues. The J segment lost 2 bases and the V segment lost 4 bases, leaving 8 bases of the junction unmatched. CDR3 DNA: TGTGCCAGTAGTACCGGGACAGTGAGAACCTACGAGCAGTACTTC. Its protein is CASSTGTVRTYEQYF.

The chain uses TRBV4-2 and TRBJ1-3; D is unclear. V was shortened by 4 bases and J by 0 bases, with 7 bases between the two germline ends. The CDR3 has 14 residues. Germline CDR1 reads LGHNA; CDR2 reads YNFKEQ. The CDR3, as DNA: TGTGCCAGCAGCCCCCTTTACTCTGGAAACACCATATATTTT. Residues: CASSPLYSGNTIYF.

The chain recombines TRBV27 with TRBJ2-3; a weak D match, TRBD2 (6 bases). Trimming removed 9 bases at V and 1 base at J, with 14 bases between. Germline V lookup: CDR1 MNHEY, CDR2 SMNVEV (reference sequence). This CDR3 contains 14 residues. CDR3 protein: CASSWGEGTDTQYF. Written as DNA, the CDR3 is TGTGCCAGTTCTTGGGGGGAGGGCACAGATACGCAGTATTTT.

This clone was recorded a few times. J is TRBJ2-2 and V is TRBV6-4, with 8 positions matching TRBD1. The CDR3 has 16 amino acids. V gave up 4 bases and J gave up 5 bases; unmatched junction bases: 9. The germline gives CDR1 MRHNA, CDR2 SNTAGT. DNA for the CDR3: TGTGCCAGCAGTGGAGGACAGGGCCAAGGGACCGGGGAGCTGTTTTTT. It yields the protein CASSGGQGQGTGELFF.

J is TRBJ2-1 and V is TRBV28; TRBD1 agrees at 9 bases. Germline V gene sequence: CDR1 MDHEN, CDR2 SYDVKM. CDR3 size: 12 residues. Trimming removed 3 bases from V and 16 bases from J; junction bases left unmatched: 7. CDR3 bases: TGTGCCAGCAGTTTGCGGGACAGGGCTAGTTTCTTC. This codes for CASSLRDRASFF. Looking up the rest from reference TRBV28 and TRBJ2-1 gives the full variable domain: DVKVTQSSRYLVKRTGEKVFLECVQDMDHENMFWYRQDPGLGLRLIYFSYDVKMKEKGDIPEGYSVSREKKERFSLILESASTNQTSMYLCASSLRDRASFFGPGTRLTVL.

V and J are TRBV5-6 and TRBJ2-1; 10 nucleotides align to TRBD2. Germline V CDR1 and CDR2: SGHDT, YYEEEE. After removal of 5 bases from V and 2 bases from J, the junction contained 4 bases not matched to a gene. The CDR3 covers 15 residues. The chain's CDR3 is CASRYTSGTYNEQFF. The CDR3 nucleotides are TGTGCCAGCAGATATACTAGCGGGACCTACAATGAGCAGTTCTTC.

On this clone itself: The junction shows a germline mismatch at one end, possibly a read error. The J gene is TRBJ1-6, the V gene TRBV12-5, with a weak D call TRBD1 (6 bases). Germline V CDR1 and CDR2: LGHNT, FRNRAP. The CDR3 loop spans 13 amino acids. The CDR3: CASGPQPGQVYPF. The CDR3 coding sequence is TGTGCTAGTGGTCCACAACCGGGACAAGTTTACCCGTTT.

The V and J genes are TRBV27 and TRBJ2-5; D gene ambiguous. The CDR3 is 14 residues long. The germline V gene has CDR1 MNHEY and CDR2 SMNVEV (reference sequence). V lost 6 bases, J lost 6 bases, and 17 bases lay in between. The CDR3 reads CASRTDHRIQTQYF. For the CDR3, the DNA is TGTGCCAGCAGAACAGACCACCGCATCCAGACCCAGTACTTC.